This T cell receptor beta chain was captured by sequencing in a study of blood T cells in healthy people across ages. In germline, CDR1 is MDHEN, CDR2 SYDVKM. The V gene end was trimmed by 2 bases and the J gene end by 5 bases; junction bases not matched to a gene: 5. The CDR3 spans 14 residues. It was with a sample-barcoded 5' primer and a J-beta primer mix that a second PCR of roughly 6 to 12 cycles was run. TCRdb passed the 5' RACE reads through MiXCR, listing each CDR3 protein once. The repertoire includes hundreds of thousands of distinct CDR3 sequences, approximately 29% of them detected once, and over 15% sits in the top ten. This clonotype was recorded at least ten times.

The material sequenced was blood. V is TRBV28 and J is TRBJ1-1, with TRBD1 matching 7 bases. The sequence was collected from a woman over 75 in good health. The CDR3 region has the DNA TGTGCCAGCAGTTTAAAGGGGGCAGGGACTGAAGCTTTCTTT. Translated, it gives CASSLKGAGTEAFF. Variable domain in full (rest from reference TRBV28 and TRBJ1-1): DVKVTQSSRYLVKRTGEKVFLECVQDMDHENMFWYRQDPGLGLRLIYFSYDVKMKEKGDIPEGYSVSREKKERFSLILESASTNQTSMYLCASSLKGAGTEAFFGQGTRLTVV.